The 32 T cell receptor beta chains below were found in one sample sequenced in a study of T cells in Graves' hyperthyroidism and ophthalmopathy (dated by TCRdb to between 2018 and 2021). The library came from multiplex PCR. The instrument given in TCRdb is Illumina HiSeq 2000. The TCR beta CDR3 regions were amplified from RNA transcripts. The first round of RT-PCR for the TCR CDR3 was performed with the HTBI primer set and the Qiagen OneStep RT-PCR kit. Through fastp at Q25 and MiXCR, TCRdb rebuilt clones from the public reads, retaining in-frame beta chains. Every entry covers one CDR3 protein and lists the most common genes and DNA from its rows. The sample profile shows hundreds of thousands of distinct CDR3 sequences; around 15% of them were found once. Jointly, the top ten make up around 18% of the sample. Specimen: blood. Source of these receptors: a woman in her late teens or twenties with Graves' hyperthyroidism.

The V call is TRBV19, the J call TRBJ2-1, with 14 bases that match TRBD2. Per the germline V gene, CDR1 is LNHDA and CDR2 is SQIVND (reference sequence). The CDR3 contains 19 residues. After removal of 5 bases from V and 0 bases from J, the junction contained 9 bases not matched to a gene. CDR3 amino acids: CASSPGLAGGPPSYNEQFF. The CDR3 DNA sequence: TGTGCCAGTAGTCCAGGACTAGCGGGAGGCCCCCCCTCCTACAATGAGCAGTTCTTC.

This clonotype showed up many times. The CDR3 DNA follows: TGTGCCAGCAGTGTACAGGGTGGAAGCACAGATACGCAGTATTTT. Residues: CASSVQGGSTDTQYF. The chain combines TRBV9 with TRBJ2-3; a possible D gene is TRBD1 (6 bases). The CDR3 loop spans 15 amino acids. CDR1 SGDLS and CDR2 YYNGEE come from the germline V gene. With 5 bases removed from V and 0 bases from J, the gap between germline ends came to 13 bases.

This clonotype was recorded many times. V is TRBV2 and J is TRBJ2-3, with D perhaps matching TRBD2 (6 bases). The V gene's germline CDR1 is SNHLY and CDR2 FYNNEI. The CDR3 is made up of 16 amino acids. V gave up 6 bases and J gave up 3 bases, with 19 bases separating them. The CDR3 DNA reads as TGTGCCAGCAGCGCCCCGGTAGCGGTTGGGACAGATACGCAGTATTTT. Its translation is CASSAPVAVGTDTQYF.

This clonotype was recorded a few times. An end of the junction differs from the germline gene, which may be a read error. This chain uses TRBV24-1 with TRBJ2-2; 7 bases are shared with TRBD1. There are 17 residues in the CDR3. Germline V CDR1 and CDR2: KGHDR, SFDVKD. The CDR3 protein is CATGDFRDSPNTGELFF. The CDR3 bases are TGTGCCACCGGTGATTTCAGGGACAGCCCGAACACCGGGGAGCTGTTTTTT.

In this sample, this clonotype turned up a few times. V and J are TRBV12-3 or TRBV12-4 and TRBJ1-4; TRBD1 matches 11 bases. The J segment lost 5 bases and the V segment lost 3 bases, leaving 5 bases of the junction unmatched. The length of the CDR3 is 16 residues. The CDR3 spells CASSFGTGGKNEKLFF. CDR3 sequence (DNA): TGTGCCAGCAGTTTTGGGACAGGGGGGAAAAATGAAAAACTGTTTTTT.

This clonotype was seen at least ten times. J is TRBJ2-7 and V is TRBV11-2, with 11 bases fitting TRBD2. Germline V gene data show CDR1 as SGHAT and CDR2 as FQNNGV. The ends lost 5 bases at V and 3 bases at J; junction bases unmatched: 6. The CDR3 is 15 amino acids. The CDR3 here is CASSAGGLAVYEQYF. The CDR3 nucleotides are TGTGCCAGCAGCGCTGGGGGACTAGCGGTCTACGAGCAGTACTTC.

This clonotype was picked up many times. The chain recombines TRBV5-1 with TRBJ1-1, with D uncertain. The CDR3 length is 13 residues. Germline-derived CDR1 and CDR2 are SGHRS and YFSETQ. V lost 5 bases and J lost 3, with 11 bases in between. The CDR3 region is CASSRGGDTEAFF. The CDR3, as DNA: TGCGCCAGCAGTCGGGGAGGTGACACTGAAGCTTTCTTT.

This clonotype occurred many times. This chain links TRBV6-1 with TRBJ1-5; 7 bases match TRBD1. CDR3 size: 14 residues. Germline V gene data show CDR1 as MNHNS and CDR2 as SASEGT. J lost 6 bases, V lost 2 bases, and 4 bases had no gene match. The CDR3 nucleotides are TGTGCCAGCAGTGAATCAAGGGGGCTTCAGCCCCAGCATTTT. The encoded protein is CASSESRGLQPQHF.

There are a few counts of this clonotype. This chain uses TRBV6-1 with TRBJ1-1; a possible D gene is TRBD1 (5 bases). CDR3 length: 13 amino acids. The V end lost 8 bases, the J end lost 1 base, and 11 bases lay between the germline ends. Germline V gives CDR1 MNHNS, CDR2 SASEGT. CDR3 sequence reads: CASGPGSNTEAFF. DNA for the CDR3: TGTGCCAGCGGCCCAGGGTCGAACACTGAAGCTTTCTTT.

This clonotype came up many times. The chain employs TRBV11-2 and TRBJ2-3; D perhaps matches TRBD2 (6 bases). This CDR3 spans 14 amino acids. Germline lookup yields CDR1 SGHAT and CDR2 FQNNGV. V was clipped by 5 bases and J by 2 bases, with 11 bases between them. The DNA of the CDR3 is TGTGCCAGCAGCCTAGCGTGGCACACAGATACGCAGTATTTT. Residues: CASSLAWHTDTQYF.

The table lists this clonotype with a few counts. This chain joins TRBV20-1 and TRBJ1-1, with D possibly being TRBD1 (5 bases). Germline V gene sequence: CDR1 DFQATT, CDR2 SNEGSKA (reference sequence). Trimming shortened V by 3 bases and J by 9 bases, and 14 bases separated the two germline ends. The CDR3 covers 12 residues. This chain's CDR3 is CSARGGVYKAFF. CDR3 coding DNA: TGCAGTGCTAGGGGGGGGGTTTATAAAGCTTTCTTT.

This clonotype was seen ten or more times. The V call is TRBV12-3 or TRBV12-4, the J call TRBJ2-2; 10 positions agree with TRBD1. Trimming took 10 bases from V and 3 from J; bases not matched to a gene: 14. This CDR3 is built from 17 residues. In nucleotides, the CDR3 is TGTGCCACCCTTGGGCCTCGGACAGGGGGGGACACCGGGGAGCTGTTTTTT. This sequence encodes CATLGPRTGGDTGELFF.

In its sample, this clonotype was seen a few times. The V call is TRBV9, the J call TRBJ1-3; 9 bases align to TRBD1. J lost 2 bases, V lost 4 bases, and 10 bases had no gene match. This CDR3 contains 17 residues. The germline V gene has CDR1 SGDLS and CDR2 YYNGEE. The CDR3 nucleotides are TGTGCCAGCAGCTTCCGGGACAGGGTTTTGACTGGAAACACCATATATTTT. Amino acid sequence: CASSFRDRVLTGNTIYF.

At least ten counts were recorded for this clonotype. The V gene is TRBV5-1, the J gene TRBJ2-1; weak D call: TRBD1 (6 bases). V lost 9 bases, J lost 5 bases, and 12 bases lay in between. Germline CDR1 SGHRS, CDR2 YFSETQ. The CDR3 is 12 amino acids. The CDR3 loop is CATRAGDNEQFF. CDR3 bases: TGCGCCACCCGGGCAGGGGACAATGAGCAGTTCTTC.

The chain carries TRBV13 and TRBJ2-3; D not certain. Germline lookup yields CDR1 PRHDT and CDR2 FYEKMQ (reference sequence). With 5 bases removed from V and 4 bases from J, the gap between germline ends came to 7 bases. This CDR3 comprises 12 residues. CDR3 DNA sequence: TGTGCCAGCAGCCCGACCCCAGATACGCAGTATTTT. Translating it yields CASSPTPDTQYF.

The sample holds a few counts of this clonotype. The rearrangement uses TRBV5-6 and TRBJ2-1; tentatively, D is TRBD1 or TRBD2 (5 bases each). This CDR3 is built from 16 residues. Germline assignment: CDR1 SGHDT and CDR2 YYEEEE. V was shortened by 0 bases and J by 6 bases, with 16 bases between the two germline ends. Here the CDR3 reads CASSLATRGRGNEQFF. For the CDR3, the DNA is TGTGCCAGCAGCTTGGCCACGAGGGGCCGAGGCAATGAGCAGTTCTTC. The full variable domain, rest sourced from reference TRBV5-6 and TRBJ2-1, is DAGVTQSPTHLIKTRGQQVTLRCSPKSGHDTVSWYQQALGQGPQFIFQYYEEEERQRGNFPDRFSGHQFPNYSSELNVNALLLGDSALYLCASSLATRGRGNEQFFGPGTRLTVL.

This clonotype was seen many times. The genes are TRBV5-6 and TRBJ2-3; D is unresolved. This CDR3 comprises 14 residues. The V end lost 3 bases, the J end lost 3 bases, and 11 bases lay between the germline ends. Germline values: CDR1 SGHDT, CDR2 YYEEEE. The CDR3 loop reads CASSSGRRTDTQYF. The CDR3, as DNA: TGTGCCAGCAGCTCTGGACGACGAACAGATACGCAGTATTTT.

Regarding this clonotype: This could be a read error, since a much larger clone is one nucleotide away. This chain joins TRBV5-1 and TRBJ2-1; D remains unclear. This CDR3 region has 12 residues. Germline CDR1 SGHRS, CDR2 YFSETQ. The CDR3 DNA reads as TGCGCCAGCAGCTTGGGTCACAATGAGCAGCTCTTC. This sequence encodes CASSLGHNEQLF. The full variable domain, with the rest looked up from reference TRBV5-1 and TRBJ2-1, is KAGVTQTPRYLIKTRGQQVTLSCSPISGHRSVSWYQQTPGQGLQFLFEYFSETQRNKGNFPGRFSGRQFSNSRSEMNVSTLELGDSALYLCASSLGHNEQLFGPGTRLTVL.

This clonotype came up many times. This rearrangement joins TRBV20-1 to TRBJ2-7; the D is unclear. The length of the CDR3 is 12 residues. The V and J ends lost 6 bases and 4 bases respectively, with 13 bases between them. Germline V gene sequence: CDR1 DFQATT, CDR2 SNEGSKA (reference sequence). The CDR3 nucleotides read TGCAGTGCCCCAGTTAGATTGTACGAGCAGTACTTC. This sequence encodes CSAPVRLYEQYF.

The chain links TRBV6-2 or TRBV6-3 to TRBJ2-1; 10 nucleotides line up with TRBD1. The CDR3 runs to 13 residues. Germline CDR1 is MNHEY and CDR2 is SVGEGT. J lost 8 bases, V lost 6 bases, and 4 bases had no gene match. The CDR3 loop is CASRGTGADEQFF. DNA for the CDR3: TGTGCCAGCAGGGGGACAGGGGCTGATGAGCAGTTCTTC.

This clonotype was picked up a small number of times. V usage is TRBV6-1 and J usage is TRBJ1-2; D is unresolved. This CDR3 spans 11 amino acids. Germline CDR1 reads MNHNS; CDR2 reads SASEGT. With 10 bases removed from V and 5 bases from J, the gap between germline ends came to 11 bases. The CDR3 DNA reads as TGTGCCACGCTCCAGGAGTATGGCTACACCTTC. It translates to CATLQEYGYTF.

The chain couples TRBV7-9 to TRBJ2-3; 10 positions agree with TRBD2. Trimming cost V 2 bases and J 4 bases; bases outside gene matches: 15. Germline values: CDR1 SEHNR, CDR2 FQNEAQ (reference sequence). This CDR3 comprises 19 residues. CDR3 amino acids: CASSLSGSSGSLYPDTQYF. The CDR3 bases are TGTGCCAGCAGCTTATCGGGGTCTAGCGGGAGCCTTTATCCAGATACGCAGTATTTT.

There are many counts of this clonotype. The chain is built from TRBV14 and TRBJ2-1; D might be TRBD1 (6 bases). CDR3 length equals 15 residues. The germline V gene encodes CDR1 SGHDN and CDR2 FVKESK. The V end lost 4 bases, the J end lost 9 bases, and 19 bases lay between the germline ends. The CDR3 loop reads CASSPVGGNAPEQFF. The DNA for the CDR3 is TGTGCCAGCAGCCCCGTAGGGGGAAACGCGCCTGAGCAGTTCTTC.

This clonotype has just a few counts. The rearrangement links TRBV20-1 to TRBJ1-2; D might be TRBD1 (6 bases). The CDR3 length is 13 residues. Germline CDR1 is DFQATT and CDR2 is SNEGSKA (reference sequence). Trimming cost V 6 bases and J 8 bases, with 19 bases left between them. This CDR3 is CSAHTRDKSGYTF. The DNA of the CDR3 is TGCAGTGCCCACACACGGGACAAATCGGGCTACACCTTC.

In this sample, this clonotype turned up many times. This chain connects TRBV27 to TRBJ2-5, with D hard to call. V was shortened by 2 bases and J by 1 base, with 8 bases between the two germline ends. There are 14 residues in the CDR3. Germline V gene data show CDR1 as MNHEY and CDR2 as SMNVEV (reference sequence). This CDR3 is CASSLRRPQETQYF. The CDR3 DNA reads TGTGCCAGCAGTTTACGACGTCCCCAAGAGACCCAGTACTTC.

This clonotype was counted at least ten times. J is TRBJ1-4 and V is TRBV11-2, with D maybe TRBD1 (6 bases). Germline V gene sequence: CDR1 SGHAT, CDR2 FQNNGV. Between the trimmed V and J ends, which lost 3 bases and 7 bases, there was a span of 24 bases. The CDR3 has 18 amino acids. The CDR3 sequence is CASSFRSGGARRGEKLFF. The DNA for the CDR3 is TGTGCCAGCAGCTTTCGAAGTGGGGGGGCGAGAAGAGGTGAAAAACTGTTTTTT. Supplemented by reference TRBV11-2 and TRBJ1-4, the full variable domain reads EAGVAQSPRYKIIEKRQSVAFWCNPISGHATLYWYQQILGQGPKLLIQFQNNGVVDDSQLPKDRFSAERLKGVDSTLKIQPAKLEDSAVYLCASSFRSGGARRGEKLFFGSGTQLSVL.

This clonotype was seen ten or more times. CDR3 residues: CASRFPGQGYNEQFF. Here the CDR3 DNA reads TGTGCCAGCAGATTCCCGGGACAGGGCTACAATGAGCAGTTCTTC. The chain uses TRBV11-2 and TRBJ2-1; TRBD1 agrees at 9 bases. V lost 6 bases and J lost 3; bases outside the gene matches: 6. This CDR3 comprises 15 residues. CDR1 and CDR2 (germline): SGHAT, FQNNGV.

This clonotype was detected only once. The chain recombines TRBV20-1 with TRBJ2-1, with TRBD2 matching over 10 bases. The CDR3 runs 14 residues. The trim removed 6 bases at V and 6 bases at J, leaving 8 bases unmatched. The germline CDR1 and CDR2 sequences are DFQATT and SNEGSKA (reference sequence). The CDR3 sequence: CSAPKREGGNEQFF. The CDR3 DNA reads TGCAGTGCGCCGAAGCGGGAGGGGGGCAATGAGCAGTTCTTC.

In this sample, this clonotype turned up a few times. The chain is built from TRBV7-2 and TRBJ1-2; D uncertain. V lost 6 bases, J lost 1 base, and 6 bases lay in between. CDR3 length: 12 amino acids. Germline V CDR1 and CDR2: SGHTA, FQGNSA. CDR3 nucleotides: TGTGCCAGCAGACGGTTTAACTATGGCTACACCTTC. It specifies CASRRFNYGYTF.

This clonotype showed up many times. The chain has TRBV2 and TRBJ2-7, with 9 bases identical to TRBD1. Germline V gene lookup returns CDR1 SNHLY and CDR2 FYNNEI. V lost 6 bases, J lost 4 bases, and 10 bases stayed unmatched. The CDR3 is 15 amino acids. The CDR3 DNA is TGTGCCAGCAGATTTTATAGGACAGGGGATTACGAGCAGTACTTC. Translated, it gives CASRFYRTGDYEQYF.

Of note for this clonotype: At one end, the junction sequence differs from germline, possibly due to a read error. The chain has TRBV5-1 and TRBJ1-2; 7 bases match TRBD1. This CDR3 is built from 12 residues. CDR1 and CDR2 from the germline V gene are SGHRS and YFSETQ. The CDR3 DNA sequence: TGCGCCAGCAGCCCGACAGGGAATGGCTCCACCTTC. This codes for CASSPTGNGSTF.

This clonotype was observed a handful of times. V is TRBV28 and J is TRBJ2-5, with 7 bases fitting TRBD2. Germline CDR1 reads MDHEN; CDR2 reads SYDVKM. CDR3 length: 13 amino acids. J was trimmed by 7 bases and V by 3 bases; bases with no gene match: 5. The CDR3 region is CASSFWGGRTQYF. The DNA for the CDR3 is TGTGCCAGCAGTTTCTGGGGGGGAAGGACCCAGTACTTC.